This T cell receptor (beta chain) was documented in a study of monozygotic twins with inflammatory bowel disease. Study-wide results and limits: Clonotype overlap with others was lower in IBD patients than in healthy twins, a difference that was greatest with disease activity. Repertoire similarity did not separate concordant from discordant twins, possibly from limited power. Support for a single strong signal or clonotype associated with IBD was absent.

The CDR3 spans 16 residues. The germline V gene encodes CDR1 LGHDT and CDR2 YNNKEL (reference sequence). No DNA is given; TCRdb re-called the 5' RACE reads and lists each CDR3 protein once. The table lists about 380,000 distinct CDR3 sequences. Remarks on this clonotype: Its target is unknown.

Researchers isolated total RNA from whole blood without sorting T cells. The sample taken for sequencing was blood. This clonotype originated in a human donor with ulcerative colitis or Crohn's disease, or a healthy co-twin of an affected twin (not recorded which). V usage is TRBV3-1 and J usage is TRBJ2-1; absent DNA, TCRdb's TRBD1 call cannot be checked. This CDR3 reads CASSQVLGRGDNEQFF.